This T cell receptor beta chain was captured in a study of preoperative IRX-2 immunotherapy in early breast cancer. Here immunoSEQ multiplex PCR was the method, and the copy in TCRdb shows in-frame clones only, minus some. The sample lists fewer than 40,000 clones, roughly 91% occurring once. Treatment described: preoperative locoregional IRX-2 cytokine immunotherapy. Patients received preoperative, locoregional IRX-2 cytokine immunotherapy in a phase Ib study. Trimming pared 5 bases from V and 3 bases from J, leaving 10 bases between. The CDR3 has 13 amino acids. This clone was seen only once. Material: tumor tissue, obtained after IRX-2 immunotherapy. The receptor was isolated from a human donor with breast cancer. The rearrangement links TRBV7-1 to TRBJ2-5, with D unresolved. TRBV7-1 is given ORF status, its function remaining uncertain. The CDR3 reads CASSQGPEETQYF. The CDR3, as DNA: TGTGCCAGCAGCCAAGGGCCAGAAGAGACCCAGTACTTC.